A single sample is the source of the 10 T cell receptor beta chains below, sequenced in a study of T-cell memory formation after mild COVID-19. From the 5' RACE reads, TCRdb called clonotypes with MiXCR, one entry per CDR3 protein. The table shows approximately 500,000 distinct CDR3 sequences, with around a quarter occurring only once. Sequenced material: PBMCs or a T cell subset sorted from them (not recorded which). Receptors originate from an adult woman who had mild COVID-19 (a few samples of this study predate the infection). Cell type and time point are not known.

CDR3 nucleotide sequence: TGCAGCGTTGGAGGACCCCCTAGGGATGAGCAGTTCTTC. Protein product: CSVGGPPRDEQFF. V is TRBV29-1 and J is TRBJ2-1; D is undetermined. Germline V CDR1 and CDR2: SQVTM, ANQGSEA. The CDR3 covers 13 residues. With 4 bases removed from V and 8 bases from J, the gap between germline ends came to 15 bases.

In this sample, this clonotype turned up a few times. The genes are TRBV20-1 and TRBJ2-1; 7 bases match TRBD2. This CDR3 is 15 amino acids long. Germline CDR1 reads DFQATT; CDR2 reads SNEGSKA (reference sequence). The J segment lost 3 bases and the V segment lost 3 bases, leaving 8 bases of the junction unmatched. The CDR3 DNA is TGCAGTGCTAGGGGGGAGGGGATTAACTACAATGAGCAGTTCTTC. Its translation: CSARGEGINYNEQFF.

The chain employs TRBV5-1 and TRBJ2-7; 9 nucleotides line up with TRBD1. This CDR3 has 14 amino acids. Germline V gene sequence: CDR1 SGHRS, CDR2 YFSETQ. The V segment lost 6 bases and the J segment 5 bases; nucleotides outside the gene matches: 9. The CDR3 region is CASNQGQGANEQYF. CDR3 in DNA: TGCGCCAGCAACCAGGGACAGGGTGCCAACGAGCAGTACTTC.

This rearrangement joins TRBV19 to TRBJ2-7, with D possibly TRBD2 on 5 matching bases. The length of the CDR3 is 13 residues. Trimming shortened V by 3 bases and J by 0 bases, and 6 bases separated the two germline ends. Germline CDR1 and CDR2: LNHDA and SQIVND (reference sequence). CDR3 amino acids: CASSIGLSYEQYF. CDR3 DNA sequence: TGTGCCAGTAGTATCGGACTCTCCTACGAGCAGTACTTC.

The CDR3 protein is CASSEGMQPQHF. The CDR3 DNA sequence: TGTGCCAGCAGTGAAGGGATGCAGCCCCAGCATTTT. The chain recombines TRBV25-1 with TRBJ1-5; no clear D. This CDR3 contains 12 residues. The germline V gene encodes CDR1 MGHDK and CDR2 SYGVNS. Trimming took off 2 bases at V and 7 bases at J, with 6 bases between the two ends.

This clonotype was observed once. V usage is TRBV11-1 and J usage is TRBJ1-2; D is undetermined. The CDR3 is 13 residues long. Germline-derived CDR1 and CDR2 are SGHAT and FQDESV (reference sequence). The V end lost 5 bases, the J end lost 5 bases, and 12 bases lay between the germline ends. The CDR3 DNA follows: TGTGCCAGCAGCCTCGACACCTCTTATGGCTACACCTTC. Protein: CASSLDTSYGYTF.

This chain uses TRBV7-9 with TRBJ2-5; D remains ambiguous. The length of the CDR3 is 13 residues. Trimming removed 4 bases at V and 5 bases at J, with 11 bases between. Germline values: CDR1 SEHNR, CDR2 FQNEAQ (reference sequence). The CDR3 coding sequence is TGTGCCAGCAGCTCGCATGCTCGGGAGACCCAGTACTTC. It yields the protein CASSSHARETQYF.

This clonotype was seen a few times. This sequence joins TRBV30 and TRBJ2-1, with 7 positions matching TRBD2. The V segment lost 2 bases and the J segment 9 bases; nucleotides outside the gene matches: 10. There are 14 residues in the CDR3. CDR1 is GTSNPN and CDR2 is SVGIG in the germline V gene (reference sequence). In DNA form, the CDR3 reads TGTGCCTGGAGTATGACTAGCCGGGGTTCTGAGCAGTTCTTC. Translation: CAWSMTSRGSEQFF.

This chain links TRBV29-1 with TRBJ1-2; D is possibly TRBD1 (5 bases). This CDR3 has 12 residues. The V and J ends lost 1 base and 4 bases respectively, with 7 bases between them. Germline V gene data show CDR1 as SQVTM and CDR2 as ANQGSEA. The CDR3 DNA follows: TGCAGCGTTGAAGCCGGGGCCTATGGCTACACCTTC. Translation: CSVEAGAYGYTF.

The V gene is TRBV5-1, the J gene TRBJ1-4; D ambiguous. Germline-derived CDR1 and CDR2 are SGHRS and YFSETQ. There are 14 residues in the CDR3. Trimming pared 0 bases from V and 2 bases from J, leaving 5 bases between. CDR3: CASSLEHTNEKLFF. Here the CDR3 DNA reads TGCGCCAGCAGCTTGGAGCATACTAATGAAAAACTGTTTTTT. Variable domain in full (rest from reference TRBV5-1 and TRBJ1-4): KAGVTQTPRYLIKTRGQQVTLSCSPISGHRSVSWYQQTPGQGLQFLFEYFSETQRNKGNFPGRFSGRQFSNSRSEMNVSTLELGDSALYLCASSLEHTNEKLFFGSGTQLSVL.